This TCR beta chain stems from a study of post-analysis software for immune sequencing data. Overall study results and limits: Patients used about 5 TRBV segments, including TRBV5-6, TRBV5-1 and TRBV20-1, more often than controls.

Carried by the TCR beta cDNA libraries were unique molecular identifiers. Each CDR3 protein is one row after TCRdb ran MiXCR on the PCR reads. The sample yields 700,000 to 800,000 distinct CDR3 sequences, less than 35% seen once. As concerns this clonotype: Its antigen remains unidentified.

With 2 bases removed from V and 3 bases from J, the gap between germline ends came to 22 bases. The germline V gene has CDR1 MNHEY and CDR2 SVGAGI. The CDR3 consists of 18 residues. The chain has TRBV6-5 and TRBJ1-1, with a possible D match to TRBD1 (6 bases). The receptor's source is a girl aged 10-17 years with multiple sclerosis. Sequencing used blood. DNA of the CDR3: TGTGCCAGCAGTTACAGTAGTCAGGGGAAGGTTTTCGACACTGAAGCTTTCTTT. Protein sequence: CASSYSSQGKVFDTEAFF.